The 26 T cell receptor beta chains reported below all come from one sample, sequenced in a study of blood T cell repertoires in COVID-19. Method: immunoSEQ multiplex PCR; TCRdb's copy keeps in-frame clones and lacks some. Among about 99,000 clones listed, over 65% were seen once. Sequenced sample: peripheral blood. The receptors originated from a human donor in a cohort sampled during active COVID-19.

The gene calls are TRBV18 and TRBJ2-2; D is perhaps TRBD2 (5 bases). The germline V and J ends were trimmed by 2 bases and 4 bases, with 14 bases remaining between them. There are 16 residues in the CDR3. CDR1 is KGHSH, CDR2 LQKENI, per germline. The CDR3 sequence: CASSPKINEGTGELFF. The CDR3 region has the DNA TGTGCCAGCTCACCAAAAATAAATGAGGGCACCGGGGAGCTGTTTTTT. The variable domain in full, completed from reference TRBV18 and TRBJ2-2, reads NAGVMQNPRHLVRRRGQEARLRCSPMKGHSHVYWYRQLPEEGLKFMVYLQKENIIDESGMPKERFSAEFPKEGPSILRIQQVVRGDSAAYFCASSPKINEGTGELFFGEGSRLTVL.

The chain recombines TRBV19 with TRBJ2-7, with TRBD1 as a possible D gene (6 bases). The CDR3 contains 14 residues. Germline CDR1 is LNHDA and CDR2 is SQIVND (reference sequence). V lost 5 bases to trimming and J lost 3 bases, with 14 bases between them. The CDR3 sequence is CASSARDTFYEQYF. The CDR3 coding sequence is TGTGCCAGTAGTGCCCGGGACACCTTCTACGAGCAGTACTTC. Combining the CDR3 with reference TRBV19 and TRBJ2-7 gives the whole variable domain DGGITQSPKYLFRKEGQNVTLSCEQNLNHDAMYWYRQDPGQGLRLIYYSQIVNDFQKGDIAEGYSVSREKKESFPLTVTSAQKNPTAFYLCASSARDTFYEQYFGPGTRLTVT.

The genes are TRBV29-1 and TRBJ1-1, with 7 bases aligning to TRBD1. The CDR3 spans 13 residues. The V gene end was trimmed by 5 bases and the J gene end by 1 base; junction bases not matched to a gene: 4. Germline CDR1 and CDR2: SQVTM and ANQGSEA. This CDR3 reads CSVTGQQNTEAFF. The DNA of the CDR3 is TGCAGCGTTACGGGACAGCAGAACACTGAAGCTTTCTTT.

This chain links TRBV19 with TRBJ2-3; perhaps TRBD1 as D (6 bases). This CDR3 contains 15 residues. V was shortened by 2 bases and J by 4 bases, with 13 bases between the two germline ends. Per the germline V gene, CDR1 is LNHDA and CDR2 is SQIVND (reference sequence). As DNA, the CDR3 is TGTGCCAGTAGTATAAGTCTCAGGGGACCAGATACGCAGTATTTT. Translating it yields CASSISLRGPDTQYF.

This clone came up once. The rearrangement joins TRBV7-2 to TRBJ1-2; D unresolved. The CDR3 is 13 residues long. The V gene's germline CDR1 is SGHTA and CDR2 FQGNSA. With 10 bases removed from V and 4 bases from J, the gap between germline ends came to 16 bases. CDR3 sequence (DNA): TGTGCCACTACCGATCCCCCGGGCTATGGCTACACCTTC. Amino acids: CATTDPPGYGYTF. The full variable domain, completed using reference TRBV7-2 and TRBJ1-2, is GAGVSQSPSNKVTEKGKDVELRCDPISGHTALYWYRQSLGQGLEFLIYFQGNSAPDKSGLPSDRFSAERTGGSVSTLTIQRTQQEDSAVYLCATTDPPGYGYTFGSGTRLTVV.

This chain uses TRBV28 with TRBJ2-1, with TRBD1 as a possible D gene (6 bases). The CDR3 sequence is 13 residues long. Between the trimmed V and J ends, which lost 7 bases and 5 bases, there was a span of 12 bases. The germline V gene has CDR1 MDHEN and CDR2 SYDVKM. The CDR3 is CASKDGTNNEQFF. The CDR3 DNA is TGTGCCAGCAAAGACGGGACAAACAATGAGCAGTTCTTC.

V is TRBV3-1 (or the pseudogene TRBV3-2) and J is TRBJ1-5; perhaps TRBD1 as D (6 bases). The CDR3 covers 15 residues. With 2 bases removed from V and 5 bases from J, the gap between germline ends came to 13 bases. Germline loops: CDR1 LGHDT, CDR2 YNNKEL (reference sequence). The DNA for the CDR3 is TGTGCCAGCAGCCAATGGGGGGGGCTGGATCAGCCCCAGCATTTT. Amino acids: CASSQWGGLDQPQHF.

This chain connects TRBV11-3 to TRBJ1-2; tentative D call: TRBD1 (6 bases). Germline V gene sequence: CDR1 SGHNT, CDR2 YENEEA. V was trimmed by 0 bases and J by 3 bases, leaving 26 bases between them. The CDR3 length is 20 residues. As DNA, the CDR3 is TGTGCCAGCAGCTTAGAGGTTTTGGAGAAATTTAGCAGGGGTGACTATGGCTACACCTTC. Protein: CASSLEVLEKFSRGDYGYTF.

CDR3 region: CASSGTANTEAFF. In nucleotides, the CDR3 is TGTGCCAGCAGCGGGACAGCGAACACTGAAGCTTTCTTT. V and J are TRBV2 and TRBJ1-1; 7 positions agree with TRBD1. CDR1 and CDR2 (germline): SNHLY, FYNNEI. V was pared by 6 bases and J by 1 base, with 2 bases of the junction left unmatched. The length of the CDR3 is 13 residues. The whole variable domain, filled in from reference TRBV2 and TRBJ1-1, reads EPEVTQTPSHQVTQMGQEVILRCVPISNHLYFYWYRQILGQKVEFLVSFYNNEISEKSEIFDDQFSVERPDGSNFTLKIRSTKLEDSAMYFCASSGTANTEAFFGQGTRLTVV.

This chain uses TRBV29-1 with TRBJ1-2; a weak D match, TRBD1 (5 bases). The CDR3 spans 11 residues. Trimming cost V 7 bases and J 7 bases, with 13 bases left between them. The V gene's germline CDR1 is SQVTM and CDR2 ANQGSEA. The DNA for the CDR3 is TGCAGCGCCGCGGGGGATCTTGGCTACACCTTC. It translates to CSAAGDLGYTF.

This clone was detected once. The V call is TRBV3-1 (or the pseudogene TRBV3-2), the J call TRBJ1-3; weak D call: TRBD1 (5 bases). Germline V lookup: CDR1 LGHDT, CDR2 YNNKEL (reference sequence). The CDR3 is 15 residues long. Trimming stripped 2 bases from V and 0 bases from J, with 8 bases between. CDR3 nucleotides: TGTGCCAGCAGCCAACCGACAGTCTCTGGAAACACCATATATTTT. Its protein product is CASSQPTVSGNTIYF.

CDR3 DNA sequence: TGTGCCAGCAGGACCGCGGGAAACTCTGGAAACACCATATATTTT. Translated, it gives CASRTAGNSGNTIYF. V gene TRBV2 combines with J gene TRBJ1-3; no reliable D call. CDR3 length: 15 residues. Germline CDR1 SNHLY, CDR2 FYNNEI. Trimming took off 6 bases at V and 0 bases at J, with 12 bases between the two ends. Full variable domain (rest looked up from reference TRBV2 and TRBJ1-3): EPEVTQTPSHQVTQMGQEVILRCVPISNHLYFYWYRQILGQKVEFLVSFYNNEISEKSEIFDDQFSVERPDGSNFTLKIRSTKLEDSAMYFCASRTAGNSGNTIYFGEGSWLTVV.

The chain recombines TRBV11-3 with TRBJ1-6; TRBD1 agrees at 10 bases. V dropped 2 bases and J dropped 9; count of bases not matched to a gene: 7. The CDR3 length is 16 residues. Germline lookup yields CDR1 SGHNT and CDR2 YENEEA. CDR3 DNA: TGTGCCAGCAGCTTAAATGCCGGGACAGGGGTTTCACCCCTCCACTTT. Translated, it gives CASSLNAGTGVSPLHF.

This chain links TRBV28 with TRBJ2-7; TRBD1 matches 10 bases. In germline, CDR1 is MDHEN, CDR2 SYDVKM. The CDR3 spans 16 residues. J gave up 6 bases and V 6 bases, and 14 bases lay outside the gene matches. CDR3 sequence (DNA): TGTGCCAGCAGCCCTCGACAGGGGGCGATCCCCTCCGAGCAGTACTTC. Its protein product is CASSPRQGAIPSEQYF.

CDR3 protein: CASSLEGNRGPQHF. The DNA for the CDR3 is TGTGCCAGCAGCTTAGAGGGGAACAGGGGACCCCAGCATTTT. The chain combines TRBV7-9 with TRBJ1-5; TRBD1 matches at 7 bases. Germline V gene sequence: CDR1 SEHNR, CDR2 FQNEAQ (reference sequence). The CDR3 runs to 14 residues. Trimming at V came to 1 base and at J to 10 bases, leaving 7 bases not matched to a gene.

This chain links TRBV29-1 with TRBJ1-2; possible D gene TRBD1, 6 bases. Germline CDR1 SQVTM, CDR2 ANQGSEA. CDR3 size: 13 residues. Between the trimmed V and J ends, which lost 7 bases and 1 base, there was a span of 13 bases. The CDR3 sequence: CSARTDLNYGYTF. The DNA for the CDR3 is TGCAGCGCTAGGACAGATCTTAACTATGGCTACACCTTC.

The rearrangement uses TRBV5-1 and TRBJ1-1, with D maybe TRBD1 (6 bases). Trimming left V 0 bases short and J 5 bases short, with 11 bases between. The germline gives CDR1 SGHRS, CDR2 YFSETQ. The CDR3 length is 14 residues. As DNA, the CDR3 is TGCGCCAGCAGCTTGGAACAGGGCCTAACTGAAGCTTTCTTT. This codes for CASSLEQGLTEAFF.

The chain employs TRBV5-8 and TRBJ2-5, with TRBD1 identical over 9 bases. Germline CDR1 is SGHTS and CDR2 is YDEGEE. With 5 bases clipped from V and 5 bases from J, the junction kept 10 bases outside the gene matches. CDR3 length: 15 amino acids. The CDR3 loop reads CASRRGQGSMETQYF. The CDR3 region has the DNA TGTGCCAGCAGGCGAGGACAGGGGTCGATGGAGACCCAGTACTTC.

This chain's CDR3 is CASSWTPNQPQHF. The CDR3 DNA reads TGTGCCAGCAGCTGGACACCAAATCAGCCCCAGCATTTT. This chain connects TRBV7-2 to TRBJ1-5; tentative D call: TRBD1 (5 bases). V lost 4 bases to trimming and J lost 4 bases, with 8 bases between them. Germline CDR1 and CDR2: SGHTA and FQGNSA. The CDR3 is 13 amino acids.

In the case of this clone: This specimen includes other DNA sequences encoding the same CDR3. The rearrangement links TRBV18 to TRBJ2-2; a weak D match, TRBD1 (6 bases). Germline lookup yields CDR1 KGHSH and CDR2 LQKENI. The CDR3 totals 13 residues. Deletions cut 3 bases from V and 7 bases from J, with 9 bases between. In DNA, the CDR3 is TGTGCCAGCTCACCGCAGGGGATCGGGGAGCTGTTTTTT. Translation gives CASSPQGIGELFF.

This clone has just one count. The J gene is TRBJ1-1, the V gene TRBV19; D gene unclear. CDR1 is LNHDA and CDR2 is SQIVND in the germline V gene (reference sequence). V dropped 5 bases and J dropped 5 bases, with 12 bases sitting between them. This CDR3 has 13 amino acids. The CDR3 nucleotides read TGTGCCAGTAGTTTGAGGGTGCGGACTGAAGCTTTCTTT. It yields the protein CASSLRVRTEAFF. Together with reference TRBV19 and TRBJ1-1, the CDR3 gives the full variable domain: DGGITQSPKYLFRKEGQNVTLSCEQNLNHDAMYWYRQDPGQGLRLIYYSQIVNDFQKGDIAEGYSVSREKKESFPLTVTSAQKNPTAFYLCASSLRVRTEAFFGQGTRLTVV.

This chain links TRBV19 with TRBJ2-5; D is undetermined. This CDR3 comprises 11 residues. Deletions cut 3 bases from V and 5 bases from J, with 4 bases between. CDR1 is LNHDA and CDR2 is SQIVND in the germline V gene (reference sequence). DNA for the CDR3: TGTGCCAGTAGTATTATGGAGACCCAGTACTTC. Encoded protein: CASSIMETQYF.

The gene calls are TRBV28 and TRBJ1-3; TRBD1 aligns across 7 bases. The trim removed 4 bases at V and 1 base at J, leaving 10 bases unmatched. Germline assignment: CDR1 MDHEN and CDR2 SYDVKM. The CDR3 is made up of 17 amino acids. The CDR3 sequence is CASSSPWGTASGNTIYF. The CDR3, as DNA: TGTGCCAGCAGTTCCCCCTGGGGGACAGCTTCTGGAAACACCATATATTTT.

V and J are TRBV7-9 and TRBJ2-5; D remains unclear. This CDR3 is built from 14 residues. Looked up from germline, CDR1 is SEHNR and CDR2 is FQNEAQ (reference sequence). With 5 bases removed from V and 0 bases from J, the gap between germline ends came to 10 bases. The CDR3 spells CASSPHQYQETQYF. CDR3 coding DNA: TGTGCCAGCAGCCCCCACCAGTACCAAGAGACCCAGTACTTC.

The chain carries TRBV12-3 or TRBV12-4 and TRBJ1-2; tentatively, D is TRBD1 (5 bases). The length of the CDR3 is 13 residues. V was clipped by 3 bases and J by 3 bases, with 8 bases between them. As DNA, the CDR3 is TGTGCCAGCAGTTTGAACAGGTACTATGGCTACACCTTC. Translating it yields CASSLNRYYGYTF.

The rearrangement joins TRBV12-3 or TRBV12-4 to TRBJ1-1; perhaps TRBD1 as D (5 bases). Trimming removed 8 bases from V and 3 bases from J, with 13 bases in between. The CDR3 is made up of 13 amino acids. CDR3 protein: CASWRGADTEAFF. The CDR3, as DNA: TGTGCCAGCTGGAGGGGTGCGGACACTGAAGCTTTCTTT.